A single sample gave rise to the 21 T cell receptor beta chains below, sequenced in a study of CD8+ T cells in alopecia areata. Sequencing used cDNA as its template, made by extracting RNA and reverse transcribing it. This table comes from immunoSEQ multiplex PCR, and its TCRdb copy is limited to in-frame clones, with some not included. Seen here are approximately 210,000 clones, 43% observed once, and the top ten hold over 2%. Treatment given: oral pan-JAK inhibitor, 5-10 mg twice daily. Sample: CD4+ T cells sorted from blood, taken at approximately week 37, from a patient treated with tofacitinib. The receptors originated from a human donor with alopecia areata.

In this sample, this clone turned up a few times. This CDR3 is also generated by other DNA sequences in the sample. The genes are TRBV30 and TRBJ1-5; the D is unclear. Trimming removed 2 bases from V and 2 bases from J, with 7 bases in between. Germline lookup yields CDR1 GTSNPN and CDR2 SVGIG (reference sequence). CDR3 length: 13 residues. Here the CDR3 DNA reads TGTGCCTGGAGTCTAAGGGGCAATCAGCCCCAGCATTTT. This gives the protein CAWSLRGNQPQHF.

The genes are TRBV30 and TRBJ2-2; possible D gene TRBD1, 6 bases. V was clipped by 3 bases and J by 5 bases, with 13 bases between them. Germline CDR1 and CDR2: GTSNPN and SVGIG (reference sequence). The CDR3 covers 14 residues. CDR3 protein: CAWRVQGGTGELFF. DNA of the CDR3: TGTGCCTGGAGGGTACAGGGCGGAACCGGGGAGCTGTTTTTT.

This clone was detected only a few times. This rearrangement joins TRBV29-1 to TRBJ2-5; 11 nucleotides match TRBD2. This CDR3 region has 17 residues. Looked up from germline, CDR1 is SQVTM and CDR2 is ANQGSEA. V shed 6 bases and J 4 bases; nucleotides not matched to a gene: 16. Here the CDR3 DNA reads TGCAGCGTCGATGGACAGGGCCTAGCGGGAGGAGGAGAGACCCAGTACTTC. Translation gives CSVDGQGLAGGGETQYF.

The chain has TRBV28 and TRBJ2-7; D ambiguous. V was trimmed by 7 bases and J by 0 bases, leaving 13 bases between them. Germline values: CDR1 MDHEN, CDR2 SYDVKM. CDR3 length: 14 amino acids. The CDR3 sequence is CASTLGLSSYEQYF. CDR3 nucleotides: TGTGCCAGCACCTTAGGGTTAAGCTCCTACGAGCAGTACTTC.

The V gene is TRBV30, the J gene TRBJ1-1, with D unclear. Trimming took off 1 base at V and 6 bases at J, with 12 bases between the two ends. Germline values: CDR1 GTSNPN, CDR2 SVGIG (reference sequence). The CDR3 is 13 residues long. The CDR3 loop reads CAWSEGNWAEAFF. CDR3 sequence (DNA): TGTGCCTGGAGTGAAGGGAATTGGGCTGAAGCTTTCTTT.

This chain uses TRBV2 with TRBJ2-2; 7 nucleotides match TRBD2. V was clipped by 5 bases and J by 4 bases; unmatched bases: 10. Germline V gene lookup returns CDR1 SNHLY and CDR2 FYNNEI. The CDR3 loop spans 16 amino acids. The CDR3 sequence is CASSTQRDLVTGELFF. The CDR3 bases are TGTGCCAGCAGTACCCAGCGGGATTTGGTCACCGGGGAGCTGTTTTTT.

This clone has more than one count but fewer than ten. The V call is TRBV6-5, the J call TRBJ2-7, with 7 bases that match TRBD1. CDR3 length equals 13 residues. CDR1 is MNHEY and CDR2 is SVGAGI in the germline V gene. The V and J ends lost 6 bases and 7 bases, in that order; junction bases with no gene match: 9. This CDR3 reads CASRLRQGVEQYF. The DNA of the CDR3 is TGTGCCAGCAGACTCCGACAGGGCGTAGAGCAGTACTTC.

CDR3 region: CASSPGLAGGPRDTQYF. CDR3 nucleotide sequence: TGCGCCAGCAGCCCGGGACTAGCGGGAGGGCCTCGGGATACGCAGTATTTT. The chain employs TRBV4-3 and TRBJ2-3; 16 positions match TRBD2. The CDR3 is 17 residues long. Germline-derived CDR1 and CDR2 are LGHNA and YSLEER. J gave up 6 bases and V 4 bases, and 7 bases lay outside the gene matches.

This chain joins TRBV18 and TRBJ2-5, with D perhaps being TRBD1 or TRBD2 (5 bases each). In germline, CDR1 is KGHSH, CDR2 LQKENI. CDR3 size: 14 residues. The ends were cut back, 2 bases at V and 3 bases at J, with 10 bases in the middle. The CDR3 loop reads CASSPGDGKETQYF. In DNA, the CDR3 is TGTGCCAGCTCACCAGGGGACGGAAAAGAGACCCAGTACTTC.

DNA for the CDR3: TGTGCCAGCTCACGACTAGCGGCCACAGATACGCAGTATTTT. This sequence encodes CASSRLAATDTQYF. The V and J genes are TRBV18 and TRBJ2-3; 9 bases match TRBD2. V lost 4 bases to trimming and J lost 2 bases; unmatched junction nucleotides: 1. This CDR3 region has 14 residues. Germline CDR1 reads KGHSH; CDR2 reads LQKENI. Combining the CDR3 with reference TRBV18 and TRBJ2-3 gives the whole variable domain NAGVMQNPRHLVRRRGQEARLRCSPMKGHSHVYWYRQLPEEGLKFMVYLQKENIIDESGMPKERFSAEFPKEGPSILRIQQVVRGDSAAYFCASSRLAATDTQYFGPGTRLTVL.

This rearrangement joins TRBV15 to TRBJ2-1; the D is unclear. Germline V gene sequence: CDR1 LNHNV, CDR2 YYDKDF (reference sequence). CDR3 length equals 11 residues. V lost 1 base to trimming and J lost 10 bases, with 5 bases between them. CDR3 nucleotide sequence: TGTGCCACCAGCAGAGTAGAAGAGCAGTTCTTC. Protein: CATSRVEEQFF.

In DNA form, the CDR3 reads TGTGCCAGCAGCCCTGGGGGGACAGTTACTAACTATGGCTACACCTTC. It codes for CASSPGGTVTNYGYTF. V and J are TRBV9 and TRBJ1-2, with 7 bases aligning to TRBD1. This CDR3 has 16 amino acids. Germline V gives CDR1 SGDLS, CDR2 YYNGEE. The ends lost 4 bases at V and 0 bases at J; junction bases unmatched: 9.

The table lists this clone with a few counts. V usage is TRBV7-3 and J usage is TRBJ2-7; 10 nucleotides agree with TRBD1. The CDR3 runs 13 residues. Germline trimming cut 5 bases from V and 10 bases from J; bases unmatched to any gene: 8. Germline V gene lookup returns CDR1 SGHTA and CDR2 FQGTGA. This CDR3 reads CASSRTTGGDQYF. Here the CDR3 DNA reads TGTGCCAGCAGCCGGACGACAGGGGGCGATCAGTACTTC. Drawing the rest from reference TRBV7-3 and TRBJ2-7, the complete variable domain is GAGVSQTPSNKVTEKGKYVELRCDPISGHTALYWYRQSLGQGPEFLIYFQGTGAADDSGLPNDRFFAVRPEGSVSTLKIQRTERGDSAVYLCASSRTTGGDQYFGPGTRLTVT.

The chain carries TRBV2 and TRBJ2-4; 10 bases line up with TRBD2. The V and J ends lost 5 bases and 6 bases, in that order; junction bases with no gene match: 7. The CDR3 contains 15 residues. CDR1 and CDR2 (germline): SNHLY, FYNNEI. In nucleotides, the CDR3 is TGTGCCAGCAGTACGGGAGCGGGAGGGGGAAACATTCAGTACTTC. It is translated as CASSTGAGGGNIQYF.

CDR3 sequence: CASSSLAETQYF. The CDR3 DNA sequence: TGTGCCAGCAGCTCCCTAGCGGAGACCCAGTACTTC. The chain employs TRBV11-2 and TRBJ2-5, with a weak D call TRBD2 (6 bases). V was clipped by 4 bases and J by 5 bases, with 8 bases between them. The germline CDR1 and CDR2 sequences are SGHAT and FQNNGV. CDR3 size: 12 residues.

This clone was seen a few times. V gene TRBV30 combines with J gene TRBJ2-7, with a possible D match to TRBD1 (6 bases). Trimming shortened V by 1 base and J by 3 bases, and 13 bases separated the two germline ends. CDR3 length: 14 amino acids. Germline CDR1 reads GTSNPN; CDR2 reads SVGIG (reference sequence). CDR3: CAWSGYQGIYEQYF. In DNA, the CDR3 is TGTGCCTGGAGTGGATACCAGGGGATCTACGAGCAGTACTTC.

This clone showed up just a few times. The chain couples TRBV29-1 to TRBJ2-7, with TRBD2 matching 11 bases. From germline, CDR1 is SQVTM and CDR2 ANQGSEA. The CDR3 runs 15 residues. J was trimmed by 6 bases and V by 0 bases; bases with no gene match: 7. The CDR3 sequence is CSVEDPLAGGREQYF. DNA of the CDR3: TGCAGCGTTGAAGATCCCCTAGCGGGAGGACGCGAGCAGTACTTC.

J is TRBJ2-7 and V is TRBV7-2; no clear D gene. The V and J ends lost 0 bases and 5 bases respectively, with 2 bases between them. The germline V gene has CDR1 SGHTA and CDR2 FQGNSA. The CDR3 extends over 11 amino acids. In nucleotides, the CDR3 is TGTGCCAGCAGCTTAGCTAACGAGCAGTACTTC. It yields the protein CASSLANEQYF. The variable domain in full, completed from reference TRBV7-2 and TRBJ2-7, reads GAGVSQSPSNKVTEKGKDVELRCDPISGHTALYWYRQSLGQGLEFLIYFQGNSAPDKSGLPSDRFSAERTGGSVSTLTIQRTQQEDSAVYLCASSLANEQYFGPGTRLTVT.

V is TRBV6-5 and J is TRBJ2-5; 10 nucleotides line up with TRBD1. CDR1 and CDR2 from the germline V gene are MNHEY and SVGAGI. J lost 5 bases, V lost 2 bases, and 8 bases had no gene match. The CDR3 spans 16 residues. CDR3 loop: CASSYPRTGGVETQYF. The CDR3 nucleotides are TGTGCCAGCAGTTACCCCCGGACAGGGGGGGTGGAGACCCAGTACTTC.

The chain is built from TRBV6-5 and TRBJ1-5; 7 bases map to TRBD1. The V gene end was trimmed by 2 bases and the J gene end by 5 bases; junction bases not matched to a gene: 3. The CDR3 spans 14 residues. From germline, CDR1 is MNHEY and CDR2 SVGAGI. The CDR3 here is CASSYDRADQPQHF. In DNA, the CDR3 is TGTGCCAGCAGTTACGACAGGGCCGATCAGCCCCAGCATTTT.

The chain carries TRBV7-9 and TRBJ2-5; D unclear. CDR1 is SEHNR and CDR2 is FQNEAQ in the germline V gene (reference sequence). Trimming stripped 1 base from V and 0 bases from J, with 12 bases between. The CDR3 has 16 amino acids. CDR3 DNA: TGTGCCAGCAGCTTAGGCGTAGGGCAGTACCAAGAGACCCAGTACTTC. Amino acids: CASSLGVGQYQETQYF. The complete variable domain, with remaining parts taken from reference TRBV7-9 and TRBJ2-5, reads DTGVSQNPRHKITKRGQNVTFRCDPISEHNRLYWYRQTLGQGPEFLTYFQNEAQLEKSRLLSDRFSAERPKGSFSTLEIQRTEQGDSAMYLCASSLGVGQYQETQYFGPGTRLLVL.